This T cell receptor (beta chain) was obtained from a study of blood T cells in healthy people across ages. CDR3 length: 15 amino acids. The V segment lost 1 base and the J segment 10 bases; nucleotides outside the gene matches: 10. Germline CDR1 is DFQATT and CDR2 is SNEGSKA (reference sequence). General study points: Researchers report that TCR beta diversity correlated strongly with naive T cell percentage.

This clonotype was detected many times. Antigen specificity is unknown. The use of a sample-barcoded 5' primer and a J-beta primer mix characterized a second PCR of roughly 6 to 12 cycles. Tagging of each cDNA molecule was performed by a template-switch adaptor with 12 random nucleotides. TCRdb fed the 5' RACE reads into MiXCR, producing one record per CDR3 protein. Of about 930,000 distinct CDR3 sequences in the sample, around 29% were seen once. This sample was also put to use in a study of T cells of mothers and their children. That publication notes: Per mother, over 8 million TCR beta CDR3 reads were obtained; per child, approximately 3.2 million.

The receptor comes from a woman between 35 and 50 years old in good health. V usage is TRBV20-1 and J usage is TRBJ1-6; 7 positions match TRBD1. The sample comprised blood. The CDR3 sequence: CSARGPQGERSPLHF. For the CDR3, the DNA is TGCAGTGCTAGAGGACCCCAGGGGGAACGCTCACCCCTCCACTTT.